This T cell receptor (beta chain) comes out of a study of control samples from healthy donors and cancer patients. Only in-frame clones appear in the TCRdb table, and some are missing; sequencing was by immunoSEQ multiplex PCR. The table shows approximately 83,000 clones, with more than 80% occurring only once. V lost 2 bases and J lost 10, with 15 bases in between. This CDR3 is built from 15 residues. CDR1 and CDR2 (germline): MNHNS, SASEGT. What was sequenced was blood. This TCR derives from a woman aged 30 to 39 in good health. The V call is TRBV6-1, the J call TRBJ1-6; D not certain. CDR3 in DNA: TGTGCCAGCAGTGAAACTTTTTCTTCAAGCTCACCCCTCCACTTT. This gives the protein CASSETFSSSSPLHF.